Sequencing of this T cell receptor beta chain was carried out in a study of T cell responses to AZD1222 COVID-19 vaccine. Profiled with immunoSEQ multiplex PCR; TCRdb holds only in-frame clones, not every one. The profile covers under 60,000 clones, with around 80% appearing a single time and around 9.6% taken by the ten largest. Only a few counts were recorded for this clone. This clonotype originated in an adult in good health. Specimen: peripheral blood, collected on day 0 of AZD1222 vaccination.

This CDR3 reads CASSIPTGLSNTEAFF. The CDR3, as DNA: TGTGCCAGTAGTATCCCGACAGGGTTGTCGAACACTGAAGCTTTCTTT. The chain recombines TRBV19 with TRBJ1-1, with 7 bases matching TRBD1. Germline assignment: CDR1 LNHDA and CDR2 SQIVND (reference sequence). CDR3 length: 16 amino acids. The J segment lost 1 base and the V segment lost 3 bases, leaving 8 bases of the junction unmatched.